This T cell receptor (beta chain) was recorded in a study of T cells after yellow fever vaccination. A single record per CDR3 protein comes from TCRdb applying MiXCR to the 5' RACE reads. The sample consists of some 600,000 distinct CDR3 sequences, roughly a sixth of them appearing once. Deletions cut 3 bases from V and 7 bases from J, with 12 bases between. The CDR3 is 14 amino acids. In germline, CDR1 is SGHTA, CDR2 FQGTGA. The TCR was taken from a man younger than 35 who received the YFV17D yellow fever vaccine. The source was PBMCs, collected around 5 days after the first yellow fever vaccination. The chain employs TRBV7-3 and TRBJ2-2; D possibly matches TRBD1 or TRBD2 (5 bases each). In DNA form, the CDR3 reads TGTGCCAGCAGCTTGAGGGGTGGCGACGGGGAGCTGTTTTTT. Its protein product is CASSLRGGDGELFF.